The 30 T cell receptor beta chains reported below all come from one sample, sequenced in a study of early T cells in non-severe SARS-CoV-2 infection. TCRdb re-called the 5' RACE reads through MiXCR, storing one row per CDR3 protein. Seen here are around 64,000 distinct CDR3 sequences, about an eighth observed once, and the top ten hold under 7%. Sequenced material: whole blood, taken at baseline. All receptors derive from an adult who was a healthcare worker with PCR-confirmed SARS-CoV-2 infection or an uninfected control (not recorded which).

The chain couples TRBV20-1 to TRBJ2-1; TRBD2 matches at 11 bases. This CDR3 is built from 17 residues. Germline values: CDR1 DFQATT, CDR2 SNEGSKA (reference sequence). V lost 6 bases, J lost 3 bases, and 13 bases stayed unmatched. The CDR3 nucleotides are TGCAGTGCGACGGGACTAGCGGAAACAGGCCGCTACAATGAGCAGTTCTTC. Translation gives CSATGLAETGRYNEQFF.

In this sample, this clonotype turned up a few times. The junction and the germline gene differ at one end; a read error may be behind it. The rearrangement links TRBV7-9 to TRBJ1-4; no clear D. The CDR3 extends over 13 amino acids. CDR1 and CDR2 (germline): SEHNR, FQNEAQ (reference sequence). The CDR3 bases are TGTGCCAGCAGCCCCTCAACTAATGAAAGACTGTTTTTT. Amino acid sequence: CASSPSTNERLFF. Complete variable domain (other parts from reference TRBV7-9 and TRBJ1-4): DTGVSQNPRHKITKRGQNVTFRCDPISEHNRLYWYRQTLGQGPEFLTYFQNEAQLEKSRLLSDRFSAERPKGSFSTLEIQRTEQGDSAMYLCASSPSTNERLFFGSGTQLSVL.

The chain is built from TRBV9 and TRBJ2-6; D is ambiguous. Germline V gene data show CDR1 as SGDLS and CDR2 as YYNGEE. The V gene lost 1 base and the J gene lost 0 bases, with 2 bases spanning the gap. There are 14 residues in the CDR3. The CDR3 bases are TGTGCCAGCAGCGTATTCTCTGGGGCCAACGTCCTGACTTTC. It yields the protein CASSVFSGANVLTF.

The CDR3 protein is CAWSVAGFEQYF. CDR3 DNA: TGTGCCTGGAGTGTAGCTGGCTTCGAGCAGTACTTC. The chain carries TRBV30 and TRBJ2-7, with unresolved D. Germline V gene sequence: CDR1 GTSNPN, CDR2 SVGIG (reference sequence). The CDR3 covers 12 residues. Trimming took off 0 bases at V and 6 bases at J, with 9 bases between the two ends.

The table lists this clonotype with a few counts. CDR3 nucleotide sequence: TGTGCCAGCAGCTTACAGGCGGGAAGGAATGAGCAGTTCTTC. Amino acids: CASSLQAGRNEQFF. V and J are TRBV7-2 and TRBJ2-1; D possibly corresponds to TRBD2 (6 bases). This CDR3 has 14 residues. CDR1 SGHTA and CDR2 FQGNSA come from the germline V gene. Trimming took 2 bases from V and 7 from J, leaving 12 bases between them.

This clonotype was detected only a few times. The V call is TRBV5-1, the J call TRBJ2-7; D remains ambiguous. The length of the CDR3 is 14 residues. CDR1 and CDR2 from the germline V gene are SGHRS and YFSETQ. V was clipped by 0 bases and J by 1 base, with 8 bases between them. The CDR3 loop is CASSLALKSYEQYF. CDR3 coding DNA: TGCGCCAGCAGCTTGGCTCTCAAATCCTACGAGCAGTACTTC.

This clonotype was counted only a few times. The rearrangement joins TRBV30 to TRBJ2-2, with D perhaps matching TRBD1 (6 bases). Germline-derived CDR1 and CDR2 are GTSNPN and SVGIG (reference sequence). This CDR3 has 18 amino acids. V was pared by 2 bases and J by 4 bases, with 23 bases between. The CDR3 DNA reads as TGTGCCTGGAGTCACAGATCCGCCGGGACACTCATCACCGGGGAGCTGTTTTTT. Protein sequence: CAWSHRSAGTLITGELFF. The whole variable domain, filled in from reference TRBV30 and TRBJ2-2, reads SQTIHQWPATLVQPVGSPLSLECTVEGTSNPNLYWYRQAAGRGLQLLFYSVGIGQISSEVPQNLSASRPQDRQFILSSKKLLLSDSGFYLCAWSHRSAGTLITGELFFGEGSRLTVL.

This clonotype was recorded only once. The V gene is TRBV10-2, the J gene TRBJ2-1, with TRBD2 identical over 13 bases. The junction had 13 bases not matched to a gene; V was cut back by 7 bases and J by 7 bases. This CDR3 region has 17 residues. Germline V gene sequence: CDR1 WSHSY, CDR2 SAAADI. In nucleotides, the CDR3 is TGCGCCAGCAAGTTATTAGGGGAACTAGCGGGAGGGAATGAGCAGTTCTTC. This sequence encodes CASKLLGELAGGNEQFF.

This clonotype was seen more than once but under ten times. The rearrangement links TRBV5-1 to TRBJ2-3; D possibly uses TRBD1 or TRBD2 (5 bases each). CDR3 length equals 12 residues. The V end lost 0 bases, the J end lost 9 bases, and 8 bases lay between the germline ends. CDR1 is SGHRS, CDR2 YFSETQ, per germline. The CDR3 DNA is TGCGCCAGCAGCTTGGGGGGGAAAACGCAGTATTTT. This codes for CASSLGGKTQYF.

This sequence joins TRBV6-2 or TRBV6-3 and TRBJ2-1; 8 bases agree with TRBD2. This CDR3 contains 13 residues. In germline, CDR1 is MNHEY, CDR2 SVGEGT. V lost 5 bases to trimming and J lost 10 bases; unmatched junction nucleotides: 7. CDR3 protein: CASSPRGGAEQFF. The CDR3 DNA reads TGTGCCAGCAGTCCCCGGGGGGGAGCGGAGCAGTTCTTC.

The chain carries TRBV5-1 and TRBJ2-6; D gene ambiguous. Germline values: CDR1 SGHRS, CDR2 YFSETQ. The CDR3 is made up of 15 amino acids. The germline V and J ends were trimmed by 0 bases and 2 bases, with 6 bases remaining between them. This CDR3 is CASSLDSTGANVLTF. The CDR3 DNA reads TGCGCCAGCAGCTTGGACTCGACTGGGGCCAACGTCCTGACTTTC.

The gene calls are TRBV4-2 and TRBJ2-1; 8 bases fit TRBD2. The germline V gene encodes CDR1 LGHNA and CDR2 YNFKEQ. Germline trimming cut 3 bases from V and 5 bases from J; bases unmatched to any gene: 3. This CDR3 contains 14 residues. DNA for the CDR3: TGTGCCAGCAGCCATAGCGGGACTGACAATGAGCAGTTCTTC. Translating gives CASSHSGTDNEQFF.

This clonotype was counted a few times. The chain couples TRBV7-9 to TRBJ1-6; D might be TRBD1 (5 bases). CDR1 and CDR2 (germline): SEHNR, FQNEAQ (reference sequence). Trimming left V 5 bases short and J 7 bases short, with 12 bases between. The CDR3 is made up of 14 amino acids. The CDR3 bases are TGTGCCAGCAGCCGTCCGGGACTCAATTCACCCCTCCACTTT. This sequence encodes CASSRPGLNSPLHF.

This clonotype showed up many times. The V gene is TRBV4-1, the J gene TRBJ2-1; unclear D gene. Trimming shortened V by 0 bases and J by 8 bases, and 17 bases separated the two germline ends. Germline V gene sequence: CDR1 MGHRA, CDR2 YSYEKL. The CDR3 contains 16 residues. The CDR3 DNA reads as TGCGCCAGCAGCCAAGAGGGCCCCCCGAACCTCGATGAGCAGTTCTTC. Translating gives CASSQEGPPNLDEQFF.

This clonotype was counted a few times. CDR3 bases: TGTGCCAGCAGGATGACGAACACCGGGGAGCTGTTTTTT. Protein: CASRMTNTGELFF. The chain couples TRBV7-3 to TRBJ2-2; D not certain. The germline V and J ends were trimmed by 6 bases and 0 bases, with 5 bases remaining between them. Per germline, CDR1 SGHTA and CDR2 FQGTGA. The CDR3 runs to 13 residues.

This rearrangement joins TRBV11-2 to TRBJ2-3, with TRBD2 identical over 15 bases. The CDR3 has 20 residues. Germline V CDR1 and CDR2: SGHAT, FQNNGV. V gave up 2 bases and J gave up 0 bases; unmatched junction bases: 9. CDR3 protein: CASSLNPGLAGGGSTDTQYF. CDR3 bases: TGTGCCAGCAGCTTAAATCCGGGACTAGCGGGAGGAGGAAGCACAGATACGCAGTATTTT.

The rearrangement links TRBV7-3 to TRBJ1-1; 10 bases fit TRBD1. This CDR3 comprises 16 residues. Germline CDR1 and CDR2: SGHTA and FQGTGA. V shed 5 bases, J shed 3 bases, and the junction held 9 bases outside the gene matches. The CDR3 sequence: CASSPGTGAWDTEAFF. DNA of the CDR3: TGTGCCAGCAGCCCAGGGACAGGGGCGTGGGACACTGAAGCTTTCTTT.

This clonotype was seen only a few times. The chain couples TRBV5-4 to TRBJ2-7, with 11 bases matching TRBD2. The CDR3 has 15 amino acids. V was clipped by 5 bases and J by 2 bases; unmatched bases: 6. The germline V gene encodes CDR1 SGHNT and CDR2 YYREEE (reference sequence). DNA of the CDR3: TGTGCCAGCAGTTCTCTAGCGGGAGGAACCTACGAGCAGTACTTC. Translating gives CASSSLAGGTYEQYF.

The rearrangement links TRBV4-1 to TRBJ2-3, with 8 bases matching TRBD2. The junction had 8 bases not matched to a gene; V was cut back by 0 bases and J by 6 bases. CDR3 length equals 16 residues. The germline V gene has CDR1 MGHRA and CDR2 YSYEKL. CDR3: CASSQDEREYLDTQYF. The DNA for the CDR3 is TGCGCCAGCAGCCAAGATGAGCGGGAGTATTTGGATACGCAGTATTTT.

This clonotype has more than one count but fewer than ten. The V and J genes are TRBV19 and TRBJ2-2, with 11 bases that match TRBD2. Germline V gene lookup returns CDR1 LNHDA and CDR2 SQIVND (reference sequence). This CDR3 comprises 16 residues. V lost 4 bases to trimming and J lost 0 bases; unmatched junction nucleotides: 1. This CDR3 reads CASSTGLAANTGELFF. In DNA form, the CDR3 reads TGTGCCAGTAGTACGGGACTAGCGGCGAACACCGGGGAGCTGTTTTTT.

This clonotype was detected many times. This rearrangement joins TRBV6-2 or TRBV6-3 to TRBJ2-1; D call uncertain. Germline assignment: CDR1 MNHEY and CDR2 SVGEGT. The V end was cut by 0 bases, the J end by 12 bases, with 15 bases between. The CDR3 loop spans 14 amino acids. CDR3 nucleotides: TGTGCCAGCAGTTACTCCCGGCGCGGCACATTGCAGTTCTTC. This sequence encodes CASSYSRRGTLQFF.

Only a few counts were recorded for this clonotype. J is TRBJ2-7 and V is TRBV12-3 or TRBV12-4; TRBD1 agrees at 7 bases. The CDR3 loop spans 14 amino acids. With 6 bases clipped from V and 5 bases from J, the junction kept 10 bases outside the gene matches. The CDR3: CASSRQGTINEQYF. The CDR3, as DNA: TGTGCCAGCAGCAGACAGGGTACTATCAACGAGCAGTACTTC.

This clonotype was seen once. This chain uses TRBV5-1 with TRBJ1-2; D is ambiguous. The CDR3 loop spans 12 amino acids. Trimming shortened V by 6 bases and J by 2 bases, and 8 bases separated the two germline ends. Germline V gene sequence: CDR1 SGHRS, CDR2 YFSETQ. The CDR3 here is CASKEENYGYTF. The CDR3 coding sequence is TGCGCCAGCAAAGAGGAAAACTATGGCTACACCTTC.

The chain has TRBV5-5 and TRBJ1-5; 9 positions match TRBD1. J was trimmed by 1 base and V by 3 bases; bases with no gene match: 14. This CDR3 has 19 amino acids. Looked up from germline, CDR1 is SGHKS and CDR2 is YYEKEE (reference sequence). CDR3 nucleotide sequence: TGTGCCAGCAGCTGGGTACAGGGGGCGCAGTTCTTGAGCAATCAGCCCCAGCATTTT. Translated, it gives CASSWVQGAQFLSNQPQHF.

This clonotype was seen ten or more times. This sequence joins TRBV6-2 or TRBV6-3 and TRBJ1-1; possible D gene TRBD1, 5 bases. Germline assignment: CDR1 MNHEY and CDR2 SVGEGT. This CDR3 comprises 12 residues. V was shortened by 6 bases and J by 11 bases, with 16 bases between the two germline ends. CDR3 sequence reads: CASRPAGGKAFF. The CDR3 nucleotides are TGTGCCAGCAGACCCGCCGGGGGGAAGGCTTTCTTT.

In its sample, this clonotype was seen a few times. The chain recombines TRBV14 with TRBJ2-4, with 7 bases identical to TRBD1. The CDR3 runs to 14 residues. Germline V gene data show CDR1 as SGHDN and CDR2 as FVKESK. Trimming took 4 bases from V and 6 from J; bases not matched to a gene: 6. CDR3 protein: CASSRTGRGNIQYF. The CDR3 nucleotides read TGTGCCAGCAGCCGGACAGGCCGAGGAAACATTCAGTACTTC.

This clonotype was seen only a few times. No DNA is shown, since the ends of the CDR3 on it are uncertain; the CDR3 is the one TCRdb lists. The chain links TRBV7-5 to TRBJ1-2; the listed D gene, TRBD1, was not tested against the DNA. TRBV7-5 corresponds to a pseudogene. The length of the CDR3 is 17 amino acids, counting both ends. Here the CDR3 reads CISVPEAYIRGDYGYTF.

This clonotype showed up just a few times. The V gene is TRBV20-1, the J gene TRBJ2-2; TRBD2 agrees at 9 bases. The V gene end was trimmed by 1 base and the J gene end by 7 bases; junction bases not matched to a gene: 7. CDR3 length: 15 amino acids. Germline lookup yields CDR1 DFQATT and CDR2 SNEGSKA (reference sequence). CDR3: CSARGTSAGIGELFF. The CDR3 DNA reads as TGCAGTGCTAGAGGGACTAGCGCAGGGATCGGGGAGCTGTTTTTT.

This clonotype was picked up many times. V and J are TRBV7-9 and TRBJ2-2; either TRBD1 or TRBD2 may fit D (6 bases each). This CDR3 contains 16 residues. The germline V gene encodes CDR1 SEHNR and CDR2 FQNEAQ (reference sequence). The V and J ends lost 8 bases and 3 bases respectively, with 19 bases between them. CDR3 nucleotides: TGTGCCAGCCCCGCTTATCGGGGGCCGCACACCGGGGAGCTGTTTTTT. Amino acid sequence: CASPAYRGPHTGELFF.

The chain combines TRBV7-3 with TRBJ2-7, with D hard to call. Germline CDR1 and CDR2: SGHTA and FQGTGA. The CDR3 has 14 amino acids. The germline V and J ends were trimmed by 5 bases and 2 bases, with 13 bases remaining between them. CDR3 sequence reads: CASSPHSEPYEQYF. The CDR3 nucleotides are TGTGCCAGCAGCCCCCACAGTGAACCCTACGAGCAGTACTTC.